The 18 T cell receptor beta chains in this list originate from one sample, sequenced in a study of human T cells and chemical hapten exposure. Time point denoted: patch test 2, 6 weeks after DPC sensitization. Noted treatment: therapeutic diphenylcyclopropenone sensitization with weekly scalp DPC. TCRdb called the RACE reads again in MiXCR, with one record for every CDR3 protein. The sample carries more than 70,000 distinct CDR3 sequences, about 9.9% recorded once. The sample was whole blood, taken in connection with sensitization to the hapten diphenylcyclopropenone (DPC). The receptors were gathered from a man aged 18-30 years with alopecia areata. Some clones in this sample may be carry-over from other donors' samples.

This clonotype was seen a few times. The chain couples TRBV28 to TRBJ1-1, with D maybe TRBD1 (5 bases). V was shortened by 2 bases and J by 8 bases, with 12 bases between the two germline ends. The germline V gene has CDR1 MDHEN and CDR2 SYDVKM. The CDR3 loop spans 13 amino acids. The chain's CDR3 is CASSLGRGIEAFF. CDR3 nucleotide sequence: TGTGCCAGCAGTTTAGGGAGGGGAATAGAAGCTTTCTTT. Based on the CDR3 plus reference TRBV28 and TRBJ1-1, the full variable domain is DVKVTQSSRYLVKRTGEKVFLECVQDMDHENMFWYRQDPGLGLRLIYFSYDVKMKEKGDIPEGYSVSREKKERFSLILESASTNQTSMYLCASSLGRGIEAFFGQGTRLTVV.

This clonotype was detected many times. The rearrangement joins TRBV14 to TRBJ2-1; D remains ambiguous. Trimming stripped 1 base from V and 1 base from J, with 5 bases between. Germline V lookup: CDR1 SGHDN, CDR2 FVKESK. This CDR3 contains 14 residues. The CDR3 loop reads CASSQGRSYNEQFF. CDR3 nucleotides: TGTGCCAGCAGCCAAGGGCGGTCCTACAATGAGCAGTTCTTC.

This chain joins TRBV5-4 and TRBJ2-3; maybe TRBD2 (6 bases). This CDR3 comprises 16 residues. Germline values: CDR1 SGHNT, CDR2 YYREEE (reference sequence). V dropped 2 bases and J dropped 6 bases, with 19 bases sitting between them. The CDR3 sequence: CASSFPGAPAGDTQYF. In DNA form, the CDR3 reads TGTGCCAGCAGCTTTCCCGGGGCCCCGGCGGGGGATACGCAGTATTTT.

This clonotype was observed a handful of times. The chain uses TRBV11-2 and TRBJ2-2; no clear D gene. This CDR3 spans 15 amino acids. Germline V gives CDR1 SGHAT, CDR2 FQNNGV. The germline V and J ends were trimmed by 2 bases and 1 base, with 8 bases remaining between them. The CDR3 DNA sequence: TGTGCCAGCAGCTTAAGGACGAAGAACACCGGGGAGCTGTTTTTT. This translates into CASSLRTKNTGELFF.

This clonotype was observed a few times. V is TRBV29-1 and J is TRBJ2-1, with D possibly matching TRBD1 (6 bases). With 4 bases removed from V and 4 bases from J, the gap between germline ends came to 14 bases. The CDR3 covers 14 residues. Germline values: CDR1 SQVTM, CDR2 ANQGSEA. The CDR3 DNA follows: TGCAGCGTTGTACTAAGGACAGAATACAATGAGCAGTTCTTC. Its translation: CSVVLRTEYNEQFF.

The chain combines TRBV19 with TRBJ1-1; D is ambiguous. CDR3 length: 12 residues. Germline V gives CDR1 LNHDA, CDR2 SQIVND (reference sequence). V lost 5 bases and J lost 0, with 4 bases in between. The CDR3 bases are TGTGCCAGTAGTTCGATGAACACTGAAGCTTTCTTT. Translation gives CASSSMNTEAFF.

V gene TRBV29-1 combines with J gene TRBJ2-1, with D perhaps TRBD2 (5 bases). Germline CDR1 reads SQVTM; CDR2 reads ANQGSEA. Trimming took off 5 bases at V and 14 bases at J, with 13 bases between the two ends. The CDR3 has 10 residues. The CDR3 coding sequence is TGCAGCGTTAGTACTCCGGAGGAGTTCTTC. This translates into CSVSTPEEFF.

The chain joins TRBV7-8 to TRBJ1-2, with D unresolved. Trimming removed 5 bases from V and 8 bases from J, with 21 bases in between. CDR1 and CDR2 from the germline V gene are SGHVS and FQNEAQ. The CDR3 has 15 residues. The CDR3 bases are TGTGCCAGCAGCCCCCGGCGGGCGGAGGTCTGGGGCTACACCTTC. Residues: CASSPRRAEVWGYTF.

The chain carries TRBV28 and TRBJ1-2; no firm D call. Trimming cost V 4 bases and J 10 bases, with 19 bases left between them. The CDR3 totals 14 residues. Germline V gene data show CDR1 as MDHEN and CDR2 as SYDVKM. CDR3 sequence: CASSSSGNWISYTF. CDR3 bases: TGTGCCAGCAGTTCTTCCGGGAACTGGATCTCCTACACCTTC.

The chain uses TRBV7-6 and TRBJ1-1; D gene uncertain. In germline, CDR1 is SGHVS, CDR2 FNYEAQ. V lost 3 bases, J lost 4 bases, and 15 bases lay in between. The CDR3 totals 15 residues. In DNA form, the CDR3 reads TGTGCCAGCAGCTTTTTCAGAGATGGGAGCACTGAAGCTTTCTTT. Translation: CASSFFRDGSTEAFF.

This chain uses TRBV2 with TRBJ2-3; 7 bases agree with TRBD2. J lost 2 bases, V lost 8 bases, and 10 bases had no gene match. This CDR3 comprises 15 residues. CDR1 SNHLY and CDR2 FYNNEI come from the germline V gene. The CDR3 region has the DNA TGTGCCAGCTTGGAGCGGGGAGGATTCACAGATACGCAGTATTTT. Amino acid sequence: CASLERGGFTDTQYF.

The chain has TRBV6-5 and TRBJ1-5; TRBD1 aligns across 10 bases. The DNA matches TRBJ2-3 better at its end, which makes the J call doubtful. Looked up from germline, CDR1 is MNHEY and CDR2 is SVGAGI. The CDR3 length is 15 residues. The DNA of the CDR3 is TGTGCCAGCAGCAGACAGGGGGCTGGCAATCAGCCCCAGTATTTT. The encoded protein is CASSRQGAGNQPQYF.

This chain uses TRBV20-1 with TRBJ2-3; D is uncertain. Germline V gene sequence: CDR1 DFQATT, CDR2 SNEGSKA (reference sequence). The CDR3 covers 11 residues. V was cut by 5 bases and J by 4 bases, with 7 bases left in between. The CDR3 sequence is CSASAADTQYF. The CDR3 region has the DNA TGCAGTGCTTCCGCTGCAGATACGCAGTATTTT.

This clonotype was detected only a few times. The V gene is TRBV4-3, the J gene TRBJ2-2; D unresolved. This CDR3 spans 13 amino acids. Per the germline V gene, CDR1 is LGHNA and CDR2 is YSLEER. V lost 0 bases to trimming and J lost 6 bases, with 5 bases between them. CDR3 DNA sequence: TGCGCCAGCAGCCAAGATTTATCCGGGGAGCTGTTTTTT. Encoded protein: CASSQDLSGELFF.

The V and J genes are TRBV2 and TRBJ1-5; no reliable D call. The CDR3 sequence is 9 residues long. V lost 8 bases to trimming and J lost 7 bases, with 3 bases between them. Germline V gene sequence: CDR1 SNHLY, CDR2 FYNNEI. CDR3 coding DNA: TGTGCCAGCGGCCAGCCCCAGCATTTT. Translated, it gives CASGQPQHF.

This clonotype was seen a handful of times. This rearrangement joins TRBV18 to TRBJ2-7, with TRBD1 as a possible D gene (5 bases). The CDR3 runs to 13 residues. CDR1 and CDR2 from the germline V gene are KGHSH and LQKENI. V was trimmed by 8 bases and J by 1 base, leaving 12 bases between them. CDR3 loop: CASRTGESYEQYF. DNA for the CDR3: TGTGCCAGCCGCACAGGAGAGTCCTACGAGCAGTACTTC.

This clonotype was recorded at least ten times. This sequence joins TRBV6-2 or TRBV6-3 and TRBJ2-5, with TRBD2 as a possible D gene (5 bases). This CDR3 comprises 16 residues. Trimming took off 7 bases at V and 3 bases at J, with 21 bases between the two ends. Looked up from germline, CDR1 is MNHEY and CDR2 is SVGEGT. The CDR3 sequence is CASTSAIGGTKETQYF. CDR3 nucleotides: TGTGCCAGCACCTCAGCAATAGGAGGAACCAAAGAGACCCAGTACTTC.

This clonotype was seen at least ten times. The genes are TRBV11-2 and TRBJ2-7; D gene unclear. CDR1 is SGHAT, CDR2 FQNNGV, per germline. The CDR3 consists of 13 residues. V was pared by 5 bases and J by 2 bases, with 10 bases between. CDR3 sequence (DNA): TGTGCCAGCAGCCGTAAGCTAACCTACGAGCAGTACTTC. As protein: CASSRKLTYEQYF.